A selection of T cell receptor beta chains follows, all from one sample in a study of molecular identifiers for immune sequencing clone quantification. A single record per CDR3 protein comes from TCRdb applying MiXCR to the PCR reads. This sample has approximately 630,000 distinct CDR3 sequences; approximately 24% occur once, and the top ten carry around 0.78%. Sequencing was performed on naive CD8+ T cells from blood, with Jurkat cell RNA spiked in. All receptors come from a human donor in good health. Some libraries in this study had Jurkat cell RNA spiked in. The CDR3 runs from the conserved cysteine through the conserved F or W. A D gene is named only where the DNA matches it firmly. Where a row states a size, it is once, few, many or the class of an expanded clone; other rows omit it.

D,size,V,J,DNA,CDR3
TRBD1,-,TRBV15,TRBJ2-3,TGTGCCACCTCTCAGGGATCACAGGGGCCAGATACGCAGTATTTT,CATSQGSQGPDTQYF
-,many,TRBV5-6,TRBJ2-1,TGTGCCAGCAGCTACATTAGGGATGAGCAGTTCTTC,CASSYIRDEQFF
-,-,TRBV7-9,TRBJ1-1,TGTGCCAGCAGCCCCTCGGAGAACCCTGAAGCTTTCTTT,CASSPSENPEAFF
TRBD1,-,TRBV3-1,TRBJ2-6,TGTGCCAGCCACAGGGGCGGGGCCAACGTCCTGACTTTC,CASHRGGANVLTF
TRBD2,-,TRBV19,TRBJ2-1,TGTGCCAGTAGTATAATGGGACTAGCGGGAGCCATCAATGAGCAGTTCTTC,CASSIMGLAGAINEQFF
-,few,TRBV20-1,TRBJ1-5,TGCAGTGCTAGCGAGGACTCTAATCAGCCCCAGCATTTT,CSASEDSNQPQHF
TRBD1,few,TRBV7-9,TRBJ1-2,TGTGCCAGCAGCTTACAGGGACAGGTTTATGGCTACACCTTC,CASSLQGQVYGYTF
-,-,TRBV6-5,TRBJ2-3,TGTGCCAGCGGTCCCCTCGGTTCAGATACGCAGTGTTTT,CASGPLGSDTQCF
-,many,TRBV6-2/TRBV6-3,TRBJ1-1,TGTGCCAGCAGTTACTCTTGGGGGCTTGAAGCTTTCTTT,CASSYSWGLEAFF
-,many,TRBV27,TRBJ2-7,TGTGCCAGCAGTTTATCACCGGACGGAGCCTACGAGCAGTACTTC,CASSLSPDGAYEQYF
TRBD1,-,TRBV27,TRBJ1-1,TGTACCAGCAGGCCGGGACAGCAGAACACTGAAGCTTTCTTT,CTSRPGQQNTEAFF
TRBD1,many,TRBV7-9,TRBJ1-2,TGTGCCAGCAGGGACGGGACAGACGAAAACTACACCTTC,CASRDGTDENYTF
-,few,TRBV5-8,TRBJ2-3,TGTGCCAGCAGCTTGGAGGGGTTTACTAGCACAGATACGCAGTATTTT,CASSLEGFTSTDTQYF
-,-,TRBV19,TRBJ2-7,TGTGCCAGTAGGGACTACGTTTCCTACGAGCAGTACTTC,CASRDYVSYEQYF
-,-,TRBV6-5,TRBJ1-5,TGTGCCAGCAGCGGGACAAGTCGTCAGCCCCAGCATTTT,CASSGTSRQPQHF
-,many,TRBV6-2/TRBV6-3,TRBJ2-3,TGTGCCAGCAGACGGGCCGGCACAGATACGCAGTATTTT,CASRRAGTDTQYF
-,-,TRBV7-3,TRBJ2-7,TGTGCCAGTGGGGGCGGCTACGGGCAGTACTTC,CASGGGYGQYF
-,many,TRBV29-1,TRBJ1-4,TGCAGCGCCGAACAGGGTCGGGCTGAAAAACTGTTTTTT,CSAEQGRAEKLFF
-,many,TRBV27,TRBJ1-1,TGTGCCAGCAGTTTATATCCTCAGGCGGCAAATGAAGCTTTCTTT,CASSLYPQAANEAFF
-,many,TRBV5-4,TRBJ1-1,TGTGCCAACGGGGATGAAATGAACACTGAAGCTTTCTTT,CANGDEMNTEAFF
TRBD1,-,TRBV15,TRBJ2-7,TGTGCCACCAGCCACAGGGGATCCTACGAGCAGTACTTC,CATSHRGSYEQYF
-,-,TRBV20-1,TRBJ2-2,TGCAGTGCTAGGACAGTTAACACCGGGGAGCTGTTTTTT,CSARTVNTGELFF
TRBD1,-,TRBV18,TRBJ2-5,TGTGCCAGCTCACCAAGGGGACAGGTGCAAGAGACCCAGTACTTC,CASSPRGQVQETQYF
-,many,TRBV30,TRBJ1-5,TGTGCCTGGAGTTACACCGGCAGTAGCAATCAGCCCCAGCATTTT,CAWSYTGSSNQPQHF
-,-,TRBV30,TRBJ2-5,TGTGCCTGGAGAGGGGACAAAATCCCCCAAGAGACCCAGTACTTC,CAWRGDKIPQETQYF
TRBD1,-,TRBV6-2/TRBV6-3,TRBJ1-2,TGTGCCAGCAGTTACCGGGGACAGCTCCCCTATGGCTCCACCTTC,CASSYRGQLPYGSTF
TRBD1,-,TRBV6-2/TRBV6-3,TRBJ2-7,TGTGCCAGCAGCCCTATAGAAACCGGGACAGGGGCCGACGAGCAGTACTTC,CASSPIETGTGADEQYF
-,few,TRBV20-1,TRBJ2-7,TGCAGTGTCGACACTCCACTCTCCTACGAGCAGTACTTC,CSVDTPLSYEQYF
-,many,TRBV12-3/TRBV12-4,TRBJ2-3,TGTGCCAGCAGCTTTTGGAAATACCAAAGCACAGATACGCAGTATTTT,CASSFWKYQSTDTQYF
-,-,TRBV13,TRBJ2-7,TGTGCCAGCAGCTCAACAGTCGGCGGCTCCTACGAGCAGTACTTC,CASSSTVGGSYEQYF
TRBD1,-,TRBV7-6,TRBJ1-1,TGTGCCAGCAGCTTAGTTATAGGGGGCCCTACCGCCGCTTTCTTT,CASSLVIGGPTAAFF
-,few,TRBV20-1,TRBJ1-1,TGCAGTGCTATCTGGGACACTGAAGCTTTCTTT,CSAIWDTEAFF
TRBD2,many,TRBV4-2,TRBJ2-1,TGTGCCAGCAGCCACCTAGCGGACAATGAGCAGTTCTTC,CASSHLADNEQFF
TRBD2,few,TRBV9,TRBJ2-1,TGTGCCAGCAGCACAACTAGCGGGAGTCTCAATGAGCAGTTCTTC,CASSTTSGSLNEQFF
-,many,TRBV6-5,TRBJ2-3,TGTGCCAGTTCTCGTGGCACAGATACGCAGTATTTT,CASSRGTDTQYF
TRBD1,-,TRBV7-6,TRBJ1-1,TGTGCCAGCAGCTTAAGACAGGGGGAGGTTACTGAAGCTTTCTTT,CASSLRQGEVTEAFF
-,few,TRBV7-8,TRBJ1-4,TGTGCCAGCAGCGTCGAGGGATTCGACGCTGAAAAACTGTTTTTT,CASSVEGFDAEKLFF
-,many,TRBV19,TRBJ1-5,TGTGCCAGTAATTGGCAGGGGACTGATCAGCCCCAGCATTTT,CASNWQGTDQPQHF
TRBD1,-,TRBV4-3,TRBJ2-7,TGCGCCAGCAGCCAAGGGGGGACAGGGTGGATCGGCGAGCAGTACTTC,CASSQGGTGWIGEQYF
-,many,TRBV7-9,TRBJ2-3,TGTGCCAGCAGCTCGCGACAGGATTCTAGCACAGATACGCAGTATTTT,CASSSRQDSSTDTQYF
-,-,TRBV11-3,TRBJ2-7,TGTGCCAGCAGCTTAGGAAGACAGAGACCCTACGAGCAGTACTTC,CASSLGRQRPYEQYF
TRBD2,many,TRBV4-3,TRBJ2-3,TGCGCCAGCAGCCAAGAGAGACTAGCGGGTCAGATTCGGTATTTT,CASSQERLAGQIRYF
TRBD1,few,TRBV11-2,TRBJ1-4,TGTGCCAGCAGCTTATTCCCACAGGGGGCATCGGATGAAAAACTGTTTTTT,CASSLFPQGASDEKLFF
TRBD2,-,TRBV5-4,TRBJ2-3,TGTGCCAGCAGCGAGACTAGCAGCACAGATACGCAGTATTTT,CASSETSSTDTQYF
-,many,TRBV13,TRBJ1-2,TGTGCCAGCAGCCTTGGTCAGTCTGACGGCGGCTACACCTTC,CASSLGQSDGGYTF
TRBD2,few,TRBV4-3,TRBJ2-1,TGCGCCAGCAGCCAAGATCGCGGGAGCAATGAGCAGTTCTTC,CASSQDRGSNEQFF
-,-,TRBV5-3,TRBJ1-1,TGTGCCAGCAGCTTATCGGGGCGGGGAGACGCTGAAGCTTTCTTT,CASSLSGRGDAEAFF